These 3 T cell receptor beta chains share one sample of origin, sequenced in a study of T cell responses to AZD1222 COVID-19 vaccine. Only in-frame clones appear in the TCRdb table, and some are missing; sequencing was by immunoSEQ multiplex PCR. The sample holds approximately 160,000 clones, 90% to 95% seen once. Sequences were derived from peripheral blood, sampled 28 days after the second AZD1222 dose. All receptors come from an adult who received the AZD1222 COVID-19 vaccine.

CDR3 nucleotide sequence: TGTGCCAGCAGCGTAACGCTGAACACTGAAGCTTTCTTT. Translated, it gives CASSVTLNTEAFF. This rearrangement joins TRBV9 to TRBJ1-1; D ambiguous. V was cut by 1 base and J by 0 bases, with 4 bases left in between. The CDR3 has 13 residues. CDR1 SGDLS and CDR2 YYNGEE come from the germline V gene.

The chain carries TRBV6-4 and TRBJ2-3; tentatively, D is TRBD1 or TRBD2 (5 bases each). With 6 bases removed from V and 0 bases from J, the gap between germline ends came to 10 bases. This CDR3 is 14 amino acids long. CDR1 MRHNA and CDR2 SNTAGT come from the germline V gene. The DNA of the CDR3 is TGTGCCAGCAGCGTGGGGGTTAGCACAGATACGCAGTATTTT. As protein: CASSVGVSTDTQYF.

The V gene is TRBV5-1, the J gene TRBJ2-2, with TRBD1 as a possible D gene (6 bases). V gave up 4 bases and J gave up 5 bases, with 12 bases separating them. Germline-derived CDR1 and CDR2 are SGHRS and YFSETQ. The CDR3 sequence is 14 residues long. The CDR3 region has the DNA TGCGCCAGCAGCCCGGACGGGACAACCGGGGAGCTGTTTTTT. It is translated as CASSPDGTTGELFF.